These 30 T cell receptor beta chains were all obtained from the same sample, sequenced in a study of blood T cell repertoires in COVID-19. Profiling relied on immunoSEQ multiplex PCR, and the TCRdb table lists in-frame clones only, not all of them. This repertoire shows about 310,000 clones, approximately 90% found once; its top ten account for more than 8.5%. The sample consisted of PBMCs or T cells enriched from blood (not recorded which). The receptors shown here come from a woman aged 18-29 years who had recovered from COVID-19.

The CDR3 region is CATSSRLGGSEAFF. The CDR3 DNA reads TGTGCCACCAGCAGCCGATTGGGCGGGTCTGAAGCTTTCTTT. This sequence joins TRBV15 and TRBJ1-1; D is undetermined. CDR1 and CDR2 from the germline V gene are LNHNV and YYDKDF (reference sequence). This CDR3 is 14 amino acids long. V gave up 3 bases and J gave up 6 bases, with 14 bases separating them.

For the CDR3, the DNA is TGCGCCAGCAGCCAAGGGGTAGCGGGGGCTCTGGAGCAGTACTTC. This encodes CASSQGVAGALEQYF. The rearrangement links TRBV4-1 to TRBJ2-7; the match to TRBD2 covers 9 bases. Germline V lookup: CDR1 MGHRA, CDR2 YSYEKL. J lost 7 bases, V lost 1 base, and 8 bases had no gene match. The CDR3 spans 15 residues.

V gene TRBV12-5 combines with J gene TRBJ2-7; TRBD2 agrees at 9 bases. CDR3 length: 21 amino acids. Germline V gene data show CDR1 as LGHNT and CDR2 as FRNRAP. V was clipped by 4 bases and J by 3 bases; unmatched bases: 25. CDR3 sequence (DNA): TGTGCTAGTGGTTCTTTCTGTGTTTCCTTTTCTGGCGGGAGGGTACGCTACGAGCAGTACTTC. This gives the protein CASGSFCVSFSGGRVRYEQYF.

This chain joins TRBV4-3 and TRBJ2-6, with D possibly matching TRBD2 (5 bases). V lost 5 bases, J lost 1 base, and 15 bases lay in between. This CDR3 comprises 17 residues. Germline V gives CDR1 LGHNA, CDR2 YSLEER. The CDR3 DNA is TGCGCCAGCAGCAGGCACCGGGAAGGGTCTGGGGCCAACGTCCTGACTTTC. It specifies CASSRHREGSGANVLTF.

This rearrangement joins TRBV7-9 to TRBJ1-2; 9 positions agree with TRBD1. V was clipped by 1 base and J by 8 bases; unmatched bases: 14. The CDR3 extends over 17 amino acids. The V gene's germline CDR1 is SEHNR and CDR2 FQNEAQ (reference sequence). CDR3 amino acids: CASSLVSGQGLSGGYTF. In DNA, the CDR3 is TGTGCCAGCAGCTTAGTGTCGGGACAGGGTCTATCTGGCGGCTACACCTTC.

The V gene is TRBV30, the J gene TRBJ1-5; no clear D gene. This CDR3 is built from 15 residues. Trimming cost V 0 bases and J 3 bases, with 12 bases left between them. Looked up from germline, CDR1 is GTSNPN and CDR2 is SVGIG (reference sequence). CDR3 amino acids: CAWSVRQVYNQPQHF. Written as DNA, the CDR3 is TGTGCCTGGAGTGTACGGCAGGTATACAATCAGCCCCAGCATTTT.

V and J are TRBV5-6 and TRBJ2-1; weak D call: TRBD1 (6 bases). CDR1 SGHDT and CDR2 YYEEEE come from the germline V gene. Trimming stripped 1 base from V and 2 bases from J, with 13 bases between. The CDR3 runs 16 residues. In DNA form, the CDR3 reads TGTGCCAGCAGCTTGTATCGACAGGTTACCTACAATGAGCAGTTCTTC. Its protein product is CASSLYRQVTYNEQFF.

The V and J genes are TRBV4-2 and TRBJ2-7; TRBD2 is a possible D gene (7 bases). The CDR3 covers 17 residues. The germline gives CDR1 LGHNA, CDR2 YNFKEQ. V was clipped by 0 bases and J by 0 bases, with 15 bases between them. The CDR3 DNA reads as TGTGCCAGCAGCCAAGAGACTCGGCGGGGGCCCTCCTACGAGCAGTACTTC. Translating it yields CASSQETRRGPSYEQYF.

The rearrangement links TRBV28 to TRBJ2-7, with 10 bases lining up with TRBD1. This CDR3 is 16 amino acids long. With V trimmed by 5 bases and J by 2 bases, 9 bases remained unmatched. Germline V CDR1 and CDR2: MDHEN, SYDVKM. The CDR3 region is CASSTRDRGRTYEQYF. DNA for the CDR3: TGTGCCAGCAGTACCAGAGACAGGGGGCGAACCTACGAGCAGTACTTC.

In this sample, this clone turned up a few times. The V gene is TRBV4-3, the J gene TRBJ2-2; possibly TRBD2 for D (5 bases). The germline CDR1 and CDR2 sequences are LGHNA and YSLEER. V was shortened by 4 bases and J by 6 bases, with 9 bases between the two germline ends. There are 13 residues in the CDR3. CDR3 amino acids: CASSLLEAGELFF. CDR3 sequence (DNA): TGCGCCAGCAGCCTACTAGAAGCCGGGGAGCTGTTTTTT.

The chain employs TRBV10-1 and TRBJ2-1; 7 bases map to TRBD2. The CDR3 is 12 residues long. The germline V gene has CDR1 WNHNN and CDR2 SYGVQD (reference sequence). V gave up 10 bases and J gave up 7 bases; unmatched junction bases: 7. As DNA, the CDR3 is TGCGCCACCCCCACTAGCGATAATGAGCAGTTCTTC. This gives the protein CATPTSDNEQFF.

The chain carries TRBV9 and TRBJ1-6; 8 bases agree with TRBD1. CDR3 length: 15 residues. Per germline, CDR1 SGDLS and CDR2 YYNGEE. V lost 4 bases and J lost 7; bases outside the gene matches: 7. The CDR3 here is CASSQTRGPNSPLHF. CDR3 in DNA: TGTGCCAGCAGCCAAACCAGGGGGCCCAATTCACCCCTCCACTTT.

V gene TRBV7-9 combines with J gene TRBJ1-1; D gene unclear. V lost 0 bases to trimming and J lost 0 bases, with 5 bases between them. The CDR3 is 14 amino acids. The germline V gene has CDR1 SEHNR and CDR2 FQNEAQ (reference sequence). CDR3 loop: CASSLAAVNTEAFF. CDR3 in DNA: TGTGCCAGCAGCTTAGCGGCCGTGAACACTGAAGCTTTCTTT.

The rearrangement joins TRBV2 to TRBJ2-4; the D gene is possibly TRBD1 (6 bases). V was clipped by 0 bases and J by 6 bases, with 12 bases between them. This CDR3 region has 15 residues. Germline values: CDR1 SNHLY, CDR2 FYNNEI. The CDR3 DNA reads TGTGCCAGCAGTGAAGCGCTTCGGGACATAAACATTCAGTACTTC. The encoded protein is CASSEALRDINIQYF.

The V gene is TRBV6-5, the J gene TRBJ1-4; D is perhaps TRBD1 (5 bases). The length of the CDR3 is 14 residues. V dropped 5 bases and J dropped 8 bases, with 15 bases sitting between them. The germline gives CDR1 MNHEY, CDR2 SVGAGI. DNA for the CDR3: TGTGCCAGCAGTCTAGGACATGTCCTAGAAAAACTGTTTTTT. It yields the protein CASSLGHVLEKLFF.

V usage is TRBV7-2 and J usage is TRBJ2-7, with D perhaps matching TRBD1 (9 bases). Germline CDR1 and CDR2: SGHTA and FQGNSA. This CDR3 region has 15 residues. Trimming took 5 bases from V and 3 from J, leaving 17 bases between them. CDR3 amino acids: CASSTGGGRYYEQYF. DNA of the CDR3: TGTGCCAGCAGCACAGGGGGCGGGAGGTACTACGAGCAGTACTTC.

The chain links TRBV18 to TRBJ1-5; TRBD1 matches at 10 bases. Unmatched junction bases numbered 9, after V lost 6 bases and J lost 7 bases. CDR3 size: 15 residues. Germline values: CDR1 KGHSH, CDR2 LQKENI. Here the CDR3 DNA reads TGTGCCAGCTCTCGGGACAGGGGATATACCCAGCCCCAGCATTTT. It codes for CASSRDRGYTQPQHF. Filled out from reference TRBV18 and TRBJ1-5, the complete variable domain reads NAGVMQNPRHLVRRRGQEARLRCSPMKGHSHVYWYRQLPEEGLKFMVYLQKENIIDESGMPKERFSAEFPKEGPSILRIQQVVRGDSAAYFCASSRDRGYTQPQHFGDGTRLSIL.

The V gene is TRBV7-8, the J gene TRBJ1-1; 9 positions agree with TRBD1. Per germline, CDR1 SGHVS and CDR2 FQNEAQ. J was trimmed by 0 bases and V by 5 bases; bases with no gene match: 4. The CDR3 is 15 amino acids. The CDR3 spells CASSPWDRVNTEAFF. CDR3 DNA sequence: TGTGCCAGCAGCCCCTGGGACAGGGTGAACACTGAAGCTTTCTTT.

This clone was counted only a few times. Other DNA sequences in this sample translate to the same CDR3. The chain recombines TRBV28 with TRBJ1-3; maybe TRBD1 (5 bases). V was pared by 6 bases and J by 1 base, with 13 bases between. Germline V gene sequence: CDR1 MDHEN, CDR2 SYDVKM. This CDR3 spans 15 amino acids. The CDR3 DNA is TGTGCCAGCAGGAGCAGGGAAGTTTCTGGAAACACCATATATTTT. Translation gives CASRSREVSGNTIYF. Based on the CDR3 plus reference TRBV28 and TRBJ1-3, the full variable domain is DVKVTQSSRYLVKRTGEKVFLECVQDMDHENMFWYRQDPGLGLRLIYFSYDVKMKEKGDIPEGYSVSREKKERFSLILESASTNQTSMYLCASRSREVSGNTIYFGEGSWLTVV.

The chain recombines TRBV12-5 with TRBJ2-2, with 8 bases identical to TRBD2. This CDR3 is 13 amino acids long. Germline V CDR1 and CDR2: LGHNT, FRNRAP. With 9 bases clipped from V and 5 bases from J, the junction kept 5 bases outside the gene matches. The CDR3 reads CARYGGETGELFF. The CDR3 nucleotides are TGTGCTAGATACGGGGGGGAAACCGGGGAGCTGTTTTTT.

J is TRBJ2-3 and V is TRBV5-1; 9 bases match TRBD2. CDR1 SGHRS and CDR2 YFSETQ come from the germline V gene. The CDR3 has 15 amino acids. Trimming cost V 6 bases and J 0 bases; bases outside gene matches: 5. The CDR3 loop reads CASTLAGASTDTQYF. The CDR3, as DNA: TGCGCCAGCACCTTAGCGGGAGCTAGCACAGATACGCAGTATTTT.

The CDR3 here is CASSQGDYYGYTF. CDR3 DNA: TGTGCCAGCAGCCAAGGAGATTACTATGGCTACACCTTC. The chain uses TRBV7-2 and TRBJ1-2; no clear D gene. Germline V gene lookup returns CDR1 SGHTA and CDR2 FQGNSA. V shed 5 bases and J shed 3 bases, with 10 bases lying between them. CDR3 length equals 13 residues.

V and J are TRBV3-1 (or the pseudogene TRBV3-2) and TRBJ2-5; a weak D match, TRBD1 (6 bases). CDR3 length equals 15 residues. Trimming pared 4 bases from V and 3 bases from J, leaving 15 bases between. Germline-derived CDR1 and CDR2 are LGHDT and YNNKEL (reference sequence). DNA for the CDR3: TGTGCCAGCAGCCTGTTATTCACAGGGAAAGAGACCCAGTACTTC. Protein: CASSLLFTGKETQYF.

The chain links TRBV11-2 to TRBJ2-7; maybe TRBD1 (6 bases). The ends were cut back, 5 bases at V and 8 bases at J, with 22 bases in the middle. The CDR3 totals 15 residues. CDR1 is SGHAT, CDR2 FQNNGV, per germline. The CDR3 region is CASSATGTSSPKQYF. Here the CDR3 DNA reads TGTGCCAGCAGCGCCACCGGGACATCCTCCCCCAAGCAGTACTTC. Full variable domain (rest looked up from reference TRBV11-2 and TRBJ2-7): EAGVAQSPRYKIIEKRQSVAFWCNPISGHATLYWYQQILGQGPKLLIQFQNNGVVDDSQLPKDRFSAERLKGVDSTLKIQPAKLEDSAVYLCASSATGTSSPKQYFGPGTRLTVT.

The chain recombines TRBV9 with TRBJ2-7; 9 bases match TRBD1. The germline CDR1 and CDR2 sequences are SGDLS and YYNGEE. The junction had 16 bases not matched to a gene; V was cut back by 8 bases and J by 7 bases. The CDR3 length is 15 residues. The CDR3 protein is CARVYGTGIDHEQYF. CDR3 DNA sequence: TGTGCCAGGGTTTACGGGACAGGGATAGACCATGAGCAGTACTTC.

This sequence joins TRBV7-2 and TRBJ1-1; maybe TRBD1 (6 bases). Deletions cut 6 bases from V and 11 bases from J, with 16 bases between. This CDR3 spans 12 amino acids. Germline V gene lookup returns CDR1 SGHTA and CDR2 FQGNSA. CDR3 DNA: TGTGCCAGCAGTGCACAGGGCTTGAAGGCTTTCTTT. Its translation: CASSAQGLKAFF. Full variable domain (rest looked up from reference TRBV7-2 and TRBJ1-1): GAGVSQSPSNKVTEKGKDVELRCDPISGHTALYWYRQSLGQGLEFLIYFQGNSAPDKSGLPSDRFSAERTGGSVSTLTIQRTQQEDSAVYLCASSAQGLKAFFGQGTRLTVV.

This clone was counted once. This sequence joins TRBV12-3 or TRBV12-4 and TRBJ1-2, with D possibly TRBD1 on 5 matching bases. Trimming took 8 bases from V and 7 from J, leaving 14 bases between them. The CDR3 length is 12 residues. Here the CDR3 reads CASRGRVVGYTF. CDR3 DNA: TGTGCCAGCCGAGGCAGGGTGGTTGGCTACACCTTC.

The CDR3 protein is CASSQVVVSYNEQFF. CDR3 coding DNA: TGCGCCAGCAGCCAAGTAGTGGTCTCCTACAATGAGCAGTTCTTC. The V call is TRBV4-3, the J call TRBJ2-1; D call uncertain. Trimming removed 1 base from V and 0 bases from J, with 7 bases in between. The CDR3 length is 15 residues. Germline CDR1 reads LGHNA; CDR2 reads YSLEER.

CDR3 sequence: CASSWSRGRNGYTF. The DNA for the CDR3 is TGTGCCAGCAGTTGGAGCAGGGGAAGGAATGGCTACACCTTC. This chain joins TRBV27 and TRBJ1-2, with D maybe TRBD1 (6 bases). The CDR3 has 14 residues. CDR1 and CDR2 (germline): MNHEY, SMNVEV (reference sequence). V gave up 4 bases and J gave up 6 bases, with 15 bases separating them.

The chain uses TRBV6-1 and TRBJ2-7; 8 bases line up with TRBD1. This CDR3 is 16 amino acids long. The V gene's germline CDR1 is MNHNS and CDR2 SASEGT. V gave up 0 bases and J gave up 3 bases; unmatched junction bases: 7. CDR3 amino acids: CASSEAGGQAIYEQYF. CDR3 nucleotides: TGTGCCAGCAGTGAAGCCGGGGGACAGGCGATCTACGAGCAGTACTTC.